The rows below give T cell receptor beta chains drawn from one sample of a study of T cell repertoires in cytomegalovirus infection. TCRdb re-called the reads through MiXCR, storing one row per CDR3 protein. Of around 440,000 distinct CDR3 sequences in the sample, approximately 11% are singletons; the top ten hold roughly 10%. The sequencing input was PBMCs. These TCRs come from a human donor in good health (CMV status not recorded). Some clones in this sample may be carry-over from other donors' samples. Each CDR3 is given with its conserved first and last residue. D genes are given only for firm matches. Not every row has a clone size; where given, it reads once, few, many or a size class.

clone_size	cdr3_length	d_call	v_call	j_call	cdr3_nt	cdr3_aa
many	13	NA	TRBV6-2/TRBV6-3	TRBJ1-5	TGTGCCAGCAGTTACGACGTGGACCAGCCCCAGCATTTT	CASSYDVDQPQHF
many	14	NA	TRBV3-1	TRBJ2-5	TGTGCCAGCAGCCAAGTATACAGGGAAGAGACCCAGTACTTC	CASSQVYREETQYF
NA	13	NA	TRBV2	TRBJ1-1	TGTGCCAGCAGTGGTTGGGGGGCTGATGAAGCTTTCTTT	CASSGWGADEAFF
many	14	NA	TRBV7-8	TRBJ2-4	TGTGCCAGCACCCAGTACGGGGCCTCGGGGATTCAGTACTTC	CASTQYGASGIQYF
many	12	NA	TRBV2	TRBJ1-1	TGTGCCAGCAGTGAAAAAGGAAACGAAGCTTTCTTT	CASSEKGNEAFF
NA	14	NA	TRBV29-1	TRBJ2-2	TGCAGCGTGCCGGGCCCGGCGGACACCGGGGAGCTGTTTTTT	CSVPGPADTGELFF
few	16	NA	TRBV15	TRBJ2-2	TGTGCCACCAGCAGAGAAGGTAGCGGCTACACCGGGGAGCTGTTTTTT	CATSREGSGYTGELFF
many	13	NA	TRBV25-1	TRBJ2-1	TGTGCCAGCAGTGACTCTCCATTGCCTGAGCAGTTCTTC	CASSDSPLPEQFF
many	14	TRBD2	TRBV11-3	TRBJ2-1	TGTGCCAGCAGTGCCTCCGGGACTAAGGATGAGCAGTTCTTC	CASSASGTKDEQFF
NA	13	TRBD2	TRBV20-1	TRBJ2-1	TGCAGTGTTTTAGCGGGGGGTTACAATGAGCAGTTCTTC	CSVLAGGYNEQFF
many	13	TRBD1	TRBV19	TRBJ1-2	TGTGCCAGTCTGGACAGGGCCAACTATGGCTACACCTTC	CASLDRANYGYTF
many	16	TRBD2	TRBV12-3/TRBV12-4	TRBJ2-1	TGTGCCAGCACGCCCAGGACTAGCGGGACCTACAATGAGCAGTTCTTC	CASTPRTSGTYNEQFF
few	16	NA	TRBV5-6	TRBJ2-7	TGTGCCAGCAGCCCAGAATGGGGCAGGAGCTCCTACGAGCAGTACTTC	CASSPEWGRSSYEQYF
many	15	NA	TRBV19	TRBJ2-1	TGTGCCAGTATCTTCCCCGCCCGGAGGTCGGATGAGCAGTTCTTC	CASIFPARRSDEQFF
many	13	NA	TRBV5-1	TRBJ1-5	TGCGCCAGCCGGGATGATAGCAATCAGCCCCAGCATTTT	CASRDDSNQPQHF
few	13	TRBD1	TRBV29-1	TRBJ1-1	TGCAGCATCAGGGGGCAGGGTGGGACTGAAGCTTTCTTT	CSIRGQGGTEAFF
many	18	NA	TRBV20-1	TRBJ1-1	TGCAGTGCTAGAGATCTTTTAGATATGGGACGTGGGGACACTGAAGCTTTCTTT	CSARDLLDMGRGDTEAFF
once	14	NA	TRBV28	TRBJ1-1	TGTGCCGGACGGGCCCTTCGGGCTAACACTGAAGCTTTCTTT	CAGRALRANTEAFF
NA	14	NA	TRBV5-4	TRBJ2-3	TGTGCCAGCAGCTCTTGGGGGAGCACAGATACGCAGTATTTT	CASSSWGSTDTQYF
many	14	NA	TRBV6-2/TRBV6-3	TRBJ2-1	TGTGCCAGCAGGGGGTTGAGCTCCTACAATGAGCAGTTCTTC	CASRGLSSYNEQFF
many	15	TRBD1	TRBV20-1	TRBJ2-2	TGCAGTGCTAGTGAGACAGGGCTAAAGGCCGGGGAGCTGTTTTTT	CSASETGLKAGELFF
many	12	NA	TRBV7-3	TRBJ1-1	TGTGCCAGCAGCTTATTGGGAAGTCTGCCTTTCTTT	CASSLLGSLPFF
many	18	TRBD2	TRBV11-2	TRBJ2-7	TGTGCCAGCAGCTTAGATCATAGAAGAGGACTAGCGGGGGCAGAGCAGTACTTC	CASSLDHRRGLAGAEQYF
many	15	TRBD1	TRBV6-1	TRBJ2-1	TGTGCCAGCAGTGAACAGGGGGCTTTTGGCAATGAGCAGTTCTTC	CASSEQGAFGNEQFF
many	14	TRBD1	TRBV2	TRBJ2-5	TGTGCCAGCGGACGGGACAGCTACCAAGAGACCCAGTACTTC	CASGRDSYQETQYF
few	13	NA	TRBV20-1	TRBJ1-1	TGCAGTGCTCCTTTCGACTTGAACACTGAAGCTTTCTTT	CSAPFDLNTEAFF
few	15	NA	TRBV9	TRBJ2-7	TGTGCCAGCAGCGTAGGTGTGGGGGCCCTTTACGAGCAGTACTTC	CASSVGVGALYEQYF
few	14	TRBD2	TRBV12-3/TRBV12-4	TRBJ2-7	TGTGCCAGCAGTTTAATAGCGGGACCCTACGAGCAGTACTTC	CASSLIAGPYEQYF
NA	16	NA	TRBV19	TRBJ2-7	TGTGCCAGTAGTTCCGGACGTACCCAAGGGGCTTCCGAGCAGTACTTC	CASSSGRTQGASEQYF
many	16	TRBD2	TRBV7-9	TRBJ2-5	TGTGCCAGCAGCCCAGCAGCAGCGGGGGCGCAAGAGACCCAGTACTTC	CASSPAAAGAQETQYF